The rows below give T cell receptor beta chains drawn from one sample of a study of immune characterization of retroperitoneal liposarcoma. Each CDR3 protein gets one entry after TCRdb re-called the PCR reads with MiXCR. The profile shows around 19,000 distinct CDR3 sequences, more than 35% of them singletons. The sample consisted of blood. These receptors were collected from a male donor with retroperitoneal liposarcoma. The CDR3 runs from the conserved cysteine through the conserved F or W. Clone sizes are given selectively: once, few, many, or a class where the clone is expanded.

v_call	cdr3_length	clone_size	cdr3_aa
TRBV6-1	13	many	CASRGGQYTEAFF
TRBV6-1	19	medium-sized	CASSDPGLAGTYSYNEQYF
TRBV6-1	12	medium-sized	CASSELSPLQYF
TRBV7-6	16	few	CASSPRLGLHLYEQYF
TRBV5-1	15	-	CASSLARTGPYEQYF
TRBV6-1	14	many	CASSYLGQNYEQYF
TRBV7-2	14	-	CASSLVRGGDTQYF
TRBV4-3	16	few	CASSQGRGRTGNEQFF
TRBV7-2	15	few	CASRLEFTSYNEQFF
TRBV6-6	15	few	CASSYSTYRKNEQFF
TRBV27	17	-	CASSLVADYATNEKLFF
TRBV6-1	12	many	CASQTVNNEQYF
TRBV11-2	12	many	CASSSLSGTQYF
TRBV6-5	17	many	CASSYMKDTGTAFEQFF
TRBV6-4	14	few	CASSDGTDTGELFF
TRBV12-3/TRBV12-4	18	medium-sized	CASSSSFGTLKSYDEQFF
TRBV6-1	16	-	CASRGGSSGVRDTQYF